This T cell receptor (beta chain) stems from a study of radiotherapy plus CTLA-4 blockade in lung cancer. Study as a whole: More than 15% of enrolled patients responded objectively, and 31% had disease control. Study conclusions and caveats: Once radiotherapy plus ipilimumab had been given, TCR clones derived from tumor expanded in blood. Response, reportedly, was best predicted by interferon-beta along with early blood T cell clone dynamics.

Points on this clone: Its antigen is still unknown.

CDR3 length: 16 amino acids. Germline values: CDR1 SGHRS, CDR2 YFSETQ. With 4 bases clipped from V and 5 bases from J, the junction kept 14 bases outside the gene matches. Focal radiation plus CTLA-4 blockade with ipilimumab was administered to patients who had chemo-refractory metastatic non-small-cell lung cancer. TCRdb keeps only in-frame clones here, not all; method: immunoSEQ multiplex PCR. The data contain tens of thousands of clones, around 81% of them seen just once; the ten biggest clones take up roughly 15%. J is TRBJ2-5 and V is TRBV5-1; TRBD2 matches at 7 bases. The clonotype originates from a human donor with non-small cell lung cancer that progressed on radiotherapy plus ipilimumab. Sequencing was performed on peripheral blood, taken from a patient treated with radiotherapy plus ipilimumab. This CDR3 is CASSVLTGTSEETQYF. The DNA of the CDR3 is TGCGCCAGCAGCGTACTAACAGGCACTAGCGAGGAGACCCAGTACTTC.